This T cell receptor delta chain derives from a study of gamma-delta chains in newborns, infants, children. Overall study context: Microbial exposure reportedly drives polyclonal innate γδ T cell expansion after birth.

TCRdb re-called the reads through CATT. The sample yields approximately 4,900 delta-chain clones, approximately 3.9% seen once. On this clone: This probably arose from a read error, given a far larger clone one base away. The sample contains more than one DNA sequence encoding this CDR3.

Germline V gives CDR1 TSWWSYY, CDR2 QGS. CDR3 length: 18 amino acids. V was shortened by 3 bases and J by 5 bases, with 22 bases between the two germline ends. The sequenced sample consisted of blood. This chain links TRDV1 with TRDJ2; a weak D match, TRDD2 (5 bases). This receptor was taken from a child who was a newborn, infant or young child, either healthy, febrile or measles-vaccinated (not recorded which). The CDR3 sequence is CALGEPHSSDFLTAQLFF. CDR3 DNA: TGTGCTCTTGGGGAGCCACATTCCTCGGACTTTCTTACAGCACAACTCTTCTTT.